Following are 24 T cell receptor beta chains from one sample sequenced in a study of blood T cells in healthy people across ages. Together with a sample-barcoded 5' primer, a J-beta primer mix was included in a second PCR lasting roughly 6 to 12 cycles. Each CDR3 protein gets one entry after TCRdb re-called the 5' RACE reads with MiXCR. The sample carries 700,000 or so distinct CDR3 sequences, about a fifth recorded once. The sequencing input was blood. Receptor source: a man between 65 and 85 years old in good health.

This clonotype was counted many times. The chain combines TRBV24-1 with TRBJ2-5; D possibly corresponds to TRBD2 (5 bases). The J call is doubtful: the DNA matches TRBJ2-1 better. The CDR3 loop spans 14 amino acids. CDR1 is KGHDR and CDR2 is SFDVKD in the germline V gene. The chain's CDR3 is CATSDSDWINEQFF. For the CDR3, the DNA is TGTGCCACCAGTGATTCGGACTGGATCAATGAGCAGTTCTTC.

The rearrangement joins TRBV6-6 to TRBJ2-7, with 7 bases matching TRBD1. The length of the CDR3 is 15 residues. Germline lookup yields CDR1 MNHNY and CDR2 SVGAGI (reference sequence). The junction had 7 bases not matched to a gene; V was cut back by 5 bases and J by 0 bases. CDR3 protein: CASSQTGKASYEQYV. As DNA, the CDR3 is TGTGCCAGCAGTCAGACAGGGAAAGCCTCCTACGAGCAGTACGTC.

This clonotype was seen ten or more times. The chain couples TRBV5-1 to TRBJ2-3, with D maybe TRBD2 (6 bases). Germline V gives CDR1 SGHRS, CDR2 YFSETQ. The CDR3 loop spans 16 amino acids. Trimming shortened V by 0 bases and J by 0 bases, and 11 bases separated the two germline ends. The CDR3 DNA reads TGCGCCAGCAGCTTGGCCGGGGACTCTAGCACAGATACGCAGTATTTT. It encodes CASSLAGDSSTDTQYF.

CDR3 in amino acids: CASSSSSSLYGYTF. The CDR3 coding sequence is TGCGCCAGCAGTTCATCTTCCTCTCTCTATGGCTACACCTTC. The V and J genes are TRBV5-1 and TRBJ1-2, with no clear D. The CDR3 has 14 amino acids. Trimming took 5 bases from V and 4 from J, leaving 15 bases between them. CDR1 SGHRS and CDR2 YFSETQ come from the germline V gene.

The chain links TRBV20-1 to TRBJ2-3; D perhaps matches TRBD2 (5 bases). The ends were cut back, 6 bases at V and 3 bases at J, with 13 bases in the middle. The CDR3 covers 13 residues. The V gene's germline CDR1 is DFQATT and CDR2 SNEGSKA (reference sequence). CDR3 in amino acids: CSAPLSGTDTQYF. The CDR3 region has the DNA TGCAGTGCGCCTCTTTCGGGGACAGATACGCAGTATTTT.

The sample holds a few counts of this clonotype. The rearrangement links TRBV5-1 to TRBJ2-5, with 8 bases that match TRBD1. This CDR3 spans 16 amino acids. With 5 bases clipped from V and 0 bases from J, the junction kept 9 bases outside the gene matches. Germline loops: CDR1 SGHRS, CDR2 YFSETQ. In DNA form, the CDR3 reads TGCGCCAGCAGGTTGCAGGGGGCTGGGTACCAAGAGACCCAGTACTTC. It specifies CASRLQGAGYQETQYF.

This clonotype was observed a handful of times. The CDR3 loop reads CASSFAGAPTDTQYF. The CDR3, as DNA: TGTGCCAGCAGTTTCGCGGGGGCACCCACAGATACGCAGTATTTT. This rearrangement joins TRBV12-3 or TRBV12-4 to TRBJ2-3; the D gene is possibly TRBD2 (7 bases). The V and J ends lost 3 bases and 2 bases respectively, with 12 bases between them. The CDR3 runs to 15 residues.

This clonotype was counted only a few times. The CDR3 DNA sequence: TGTGCCAGCAGCCTTCTTCCCGGGACTAGCGACTCCTACGAGCAGTACTTC. Its protein product is CASSLLPGTSDSYEQYF. The gene calls are TRBV7-9 and TRBJ2-7; 10 positions agree with TRBD2. V trimming: 5 bases; J trimming: 0 bases; junction bases outside the gene matches: 10. CDR1 SEHNR and CDR2 FQNEAQ come from the germline V gene (reference sequence). The CDR3 is made up of 17 amino acids. Supplemented by reference TRBV7-9 and TRBJ2-7, the full variable domain reads DTGVSQNPRHKITKRGQNVTFRCDPISEHNRLYWYRQTLGQGPEFLTYFQNEAQLEKSRLLSDRFSAERPKGSFSTLEIQRTEQGDSAMYLCASSLLPGTSDSYEQYFGPGTRLTVT.

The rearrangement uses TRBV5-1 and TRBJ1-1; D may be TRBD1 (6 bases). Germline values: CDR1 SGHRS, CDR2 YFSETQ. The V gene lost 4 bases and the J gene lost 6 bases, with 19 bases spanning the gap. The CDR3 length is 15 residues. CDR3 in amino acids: CASSPLGGDNAEAFF. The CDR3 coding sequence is TGCGCCAGCAGCCCTCTAGGAGGGGACAATGCTGAAGCTTTCTTT.

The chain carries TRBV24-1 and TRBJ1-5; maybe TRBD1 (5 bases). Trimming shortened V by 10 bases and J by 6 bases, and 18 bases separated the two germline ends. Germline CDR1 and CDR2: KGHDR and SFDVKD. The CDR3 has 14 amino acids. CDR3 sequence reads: CATTRGQGRQPQHF. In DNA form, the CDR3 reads TGTGCCACTACGCGTGGGCAGGGACGTCAGCCCCAGCATTTT.

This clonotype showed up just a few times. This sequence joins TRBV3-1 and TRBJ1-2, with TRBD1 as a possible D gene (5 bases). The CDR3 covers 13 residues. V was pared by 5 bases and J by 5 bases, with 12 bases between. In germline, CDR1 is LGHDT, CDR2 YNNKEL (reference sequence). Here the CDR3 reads CASSARQLYGYTF. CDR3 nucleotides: TGTGCCAGCAGCGCCCGACAGCTTTATGGCTACACCTTC.

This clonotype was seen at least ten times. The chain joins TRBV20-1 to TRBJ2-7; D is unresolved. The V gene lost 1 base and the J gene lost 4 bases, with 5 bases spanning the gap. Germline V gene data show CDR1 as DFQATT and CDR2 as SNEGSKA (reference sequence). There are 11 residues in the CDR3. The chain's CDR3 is CSARGQYEQYF. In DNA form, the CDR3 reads TGCAGTGCTAGAGGGCAGTACGAGCAGTACTTC.

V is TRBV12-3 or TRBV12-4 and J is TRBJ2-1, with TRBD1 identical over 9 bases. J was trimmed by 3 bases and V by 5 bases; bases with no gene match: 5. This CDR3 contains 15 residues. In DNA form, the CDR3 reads TGTGCCAGCAGTGAAGGGGGACAGGGCTACAATGAGCAGTTCTTC. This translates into CASSEGGQGYNEQFF.

The CDR3, as DNA: TGTGCCAGCAGTTTAATGGGACTAGCGGGAGATAGGCAGTTCTTC. Amino acid sequence: CASSLMGLAGDRQFF. The gene calls are TRBV27 and TRBJ2-1, with 14 bases lining up with TRBD2. J lost 12 bases, V lost 2 bases, and 6 bases had no gene match. CDR3 size: 15 residues. CDR1 MNHEY and CDR2 SMNVEV come from the germline V gene (reference sequence).

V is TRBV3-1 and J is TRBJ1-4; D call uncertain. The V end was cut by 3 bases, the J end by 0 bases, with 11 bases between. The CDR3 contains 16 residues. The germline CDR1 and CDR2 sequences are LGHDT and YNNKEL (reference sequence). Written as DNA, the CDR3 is TGTGCCAGCAGCCACAGCAGGATTTCAACTAATGAAAAACTGTTTTTT. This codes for CASSHSRISTNEKLFF.

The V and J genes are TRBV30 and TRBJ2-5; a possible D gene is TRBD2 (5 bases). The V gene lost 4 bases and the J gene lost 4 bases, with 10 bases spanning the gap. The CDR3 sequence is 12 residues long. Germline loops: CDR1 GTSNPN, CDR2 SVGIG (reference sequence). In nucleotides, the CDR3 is TGTGCCTGGAAACTTAGCGCAGAGACCCAGTACTTC. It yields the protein CAWKLSAETQYF.

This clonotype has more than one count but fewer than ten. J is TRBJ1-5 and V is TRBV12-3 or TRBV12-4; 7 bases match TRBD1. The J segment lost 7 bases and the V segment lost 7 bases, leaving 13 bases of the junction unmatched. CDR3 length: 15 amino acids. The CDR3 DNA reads TGTGCCAGCACCAATGAAGGGGGCGCGGGACAGCCCCAGCATTTT. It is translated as CASTNEGGAGQPQHF.

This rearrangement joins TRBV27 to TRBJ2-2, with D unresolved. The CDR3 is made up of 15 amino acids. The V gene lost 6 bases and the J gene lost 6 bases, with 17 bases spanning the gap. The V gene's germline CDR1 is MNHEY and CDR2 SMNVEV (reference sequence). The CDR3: CASSVRFLAAGELFF. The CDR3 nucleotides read TGTGCCAGCAGCGTCCGCTTCCTCGCGGCCGGGGAGCTGTTTTTT.

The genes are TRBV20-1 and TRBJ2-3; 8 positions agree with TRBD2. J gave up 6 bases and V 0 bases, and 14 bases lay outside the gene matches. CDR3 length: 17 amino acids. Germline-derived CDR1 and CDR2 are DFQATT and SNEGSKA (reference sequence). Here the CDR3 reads CSARDPEGAGAGDTQYF. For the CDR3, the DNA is TGCAGTGCTAGAGATCCCGAGGGAGCGGGAGCGGGGGATACGCAGTATTTT.

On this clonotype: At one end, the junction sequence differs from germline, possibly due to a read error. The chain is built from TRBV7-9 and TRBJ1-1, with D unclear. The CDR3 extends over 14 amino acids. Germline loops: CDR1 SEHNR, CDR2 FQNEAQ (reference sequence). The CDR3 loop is CASSLGLGNTEALF. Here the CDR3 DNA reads TGTGCCAGCAGCTTAGGACTGGGAAACACTGAAGCTCTCTTT.

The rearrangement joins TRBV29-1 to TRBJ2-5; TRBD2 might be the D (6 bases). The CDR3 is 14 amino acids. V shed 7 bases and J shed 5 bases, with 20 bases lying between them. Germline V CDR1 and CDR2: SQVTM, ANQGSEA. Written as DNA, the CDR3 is TGCAGCGCCCCCCGGGGTATCGGGAGTGAGACCCAGTACTTC. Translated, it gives CSAPRGIGSETQYF. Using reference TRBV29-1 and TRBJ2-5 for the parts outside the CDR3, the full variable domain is SAVISQKPSRDICQRGTSLTIQCQVDSQVTMMFWYRQQPGQSLTLIATANQGSEATYESGFVIDKFPISRPNLTFSTLTVSNMSPEDSSIYLCSAPRGIGSETQYFGPGTRLLVL.

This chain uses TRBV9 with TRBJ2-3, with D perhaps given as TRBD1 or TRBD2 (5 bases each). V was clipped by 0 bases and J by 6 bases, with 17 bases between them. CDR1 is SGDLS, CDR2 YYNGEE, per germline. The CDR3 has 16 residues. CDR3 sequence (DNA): TGTGCCAGCAGCGTAGGTGGGACGGCCATCAGGGATACGCAGTATTTT. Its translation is CASSVGGTAIRDTQYF.

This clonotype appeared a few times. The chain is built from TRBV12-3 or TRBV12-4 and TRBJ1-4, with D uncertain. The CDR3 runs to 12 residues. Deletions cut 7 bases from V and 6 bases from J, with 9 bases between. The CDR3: CASTLQDEKLFF. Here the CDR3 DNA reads TGTGCCAGCACCCTCCAAGATGAAAAACTGTTTTTT.

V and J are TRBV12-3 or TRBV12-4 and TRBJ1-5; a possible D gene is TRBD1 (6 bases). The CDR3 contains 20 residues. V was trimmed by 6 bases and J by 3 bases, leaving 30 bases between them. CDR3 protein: CASSHGKADVLGGINQPQHF. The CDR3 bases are TGTGCCAGCAGCCACGGTAAGGCGGACGTTTTAGGGGGAATCAATCAGCCCCAGCATTTT.